These 31 T cell receptor beta chains came from one sample sequenced in a study of blood T cells in healthy people across ages. Primed by a sample-barcoded 5' primer and a J-beta primer mix, a second PCR proceeded for 7 to 11 cycles. TCRdb re-derived calls from the 5' RACE reads in MiXCR, one entry per CDR3 protein. The table includes roughly 700,000 distinct CDR3 sequences, roughly 25% detected once. These data were also filed under a second study, of T cells of mothers and their children.

Sequenced sample: blood. These receptors all stem from a boy aged 5-17 years in good health.

The V call is TRBV19, the J call TRBJ2-1; no clear D. Germline V gene data show CDR1 as LNHDA and CDR2 as SQIVND (reference sequence). The germline V and J ends were trimmed by 9 bases and 1 base, with 13 bases remaining between them. The CDR3 sequence is 14 residues long. DNA of the CDR3: TGTGCCAGCCGTCCGGGTCCTTCCTACAATGAGCAGTTCTTC. Its translation: CASRPGPSYNEQFF.

This clonotype has a handful of counts. The chain has TRBV29-1 and TRBJ1-5, with D uncertain. Germline values: CDR1 SQVTM, CDR2 ANQGSEA. This CDR3 is 14 amino acids long. Trimming pared 4 bases from V and 3 bases from J, leaving 13 bases between. DNA of the CDR3: TGCAGCGTTGTAGAGGCAGGAATCAATCAGCCCCAGCATTTT. This sequence encodes CSVVEAGINQPQHF.

This clonotype showed up just a few times. This chain connects TRBV5-6 to TRBJ2-5; TRBD2 aligns across 8 bases. V dropped 2 bases and J dropped 3; count of bases not matched to a gene: 6. CDR3 length: 15 residues. Germline lookup yields CDR1 SGHDT and CDR2 YYEEEE. This CDR3 reads CASSFVQAGEETQYF. In DNA form, the CDR3 reads TGTGCCAGCAGCTTTGTACAAGCGGGAGAAGAGACCCAGTACTTC.

The chain is built from TRBV12-3 or TRBV12-4 and TRBJ2-7; D might be TRBD2 (6 bases). The length of the CDR3 is 16 residues. V lost 4 bases and J 4 bases, leaving 20 bases between the germline ends. This chain's CDR3 is CASSSTISGGRYEQYF. The CDR3 DNA reads TGTGCCAGCAGTTCGACCATCTCCGGAGGGCGATACGAGCAGTACTTC.

V and J are TRBV2 and TRBJ1-2; a possible D gene is TRBD1 (5 bases). Trimming removed 0 bases at V and 4 bases at J, with 12 bases between. Germline V gene sequence: CDR1 SNHLY, CDR2 FYNNEI. The CDR3 totals 15 residues. CDR3 sequence reads: CASSEALLQGYGYTF. The CDR3 DNA follows: TGTGCCAGCAGTGAAGCGCTTTTGCAGGGCTATGGCTACACCTTC.

This clonotype was counted only a few times. V is TRBV24-1 and J is TRBJ1-5, with TRBD1 as a possible D gene (5 bases). With 7 bases removed from V and 2 bases from J, the gap between germline ends came to 11 bases. Germline loops: CDR1 KGHDR, CDR2 SFDVKD. The CDR3 consists of 14 residues. CDR3 DNA sequence: TGTGCCACCAGCAAGGCGGGGGGCAATCAGCCCCAGCATTTT. Translated, it gives CATSKAGGNQPQHF.

This clonotype was counted between two and nine times. The chain links TRBV4-3 to TRBJ2-7; 8 bases fit TRBD2. CDR1 is LGHNA and CDR2 is YSLEER in the germline V gene. Germline trimming cut 3 bases from V and 3 bases from J; bases unmatched to any gene: 7. The CDR3 contains 15 residues. CDR3 residues: CASSHQTGGIYEQYF. Written as DNA, the CDR3 is TGCGCCAGCAGCCACCAAACGGGGGGGATCTACGAGCAGTACTTC.

This rearrangement joins TRBV3-1 to TRBJ1-1; D is ambiguous. Germline-derived CDR1 and CDR2 are LGHDT and YNNKEL (reference sequence). This CDR3 is built from 12 residues. V dropped 4 bases and J dropped 6 bases, with 9 bases sitting between them. Written as DNA, the CDR3 is TGTGCCAGCAGCCGAATAGACTCTGAAGCTTTCTTT. It is translated as CASSRIDSEAFF.

This clonotype was observed a few times. The chain joins TRBV29-1 to TRBJ2-1, with D possibly TRBD1 on 7 matching bases. The germline V gene encodes CDR1 SQVTM and CDR2 ANQGSEA. Trimming stripped 7 bases from V and 5 bases from J, with 24 bases between. The CDR3 has 16 amino acids. CDR3 protein: CSAGRPSGGYDNEQFF. The CDR3, as DNA: TGCAGCGCTGGGAGACCTTCAGGGGGGTACGACAATGAGCAGTTCTTC.

This clonotype was seen only once. V usage is TRBV5-1 and J usage is TRBJ2-1; the D gene is possibly TRBD2 (6 bases). The V end was cut by 0 bases, the J end by 6 bases, with 13 bases between. From germline, CDR1 is SGHRS and CDR2 YFSETQ. CDR3 size: 15 residues. CDR3 loop: CASSLVGEVGNEQFF. The CDR3 DNA follows: TGCGCCAGCAGCTTGGTAGGGGAGGTAGGCAATGAGCAGTTCTTC.

The chain employs TRBV15 and TRBJ2-7; D unclear. Germline values: CDR1 LNHNV, CDR2 YYDKDF (reference sequence). The CDR3 spans 14 residues. Between the trimmed V and J ends, which lost 0 bases and 3 bases, there was a span of 9 bases. The CDR3 is CATSRESRNYEQYF. CDR3 sequence (DNA): TGTGCCACCAGCAGAGAGAGTCGGAACTACGAGCAGTACTTC. The full variable domain, rest sourced from reference TRBV15 and TRBJ2-7, is DAMVIQNPRYQVTQFGKPVTLSCSQTLNHNVMYWYQQKSSQAPKLLFHYYDKDFNNEADTPDNFQSRRPNTSFCFLDIRSPGLGDTAMYLCATSRESRNYEQYFGPGTRLTVT.

The V gene is TRBV9, the J gene TRBJ1-2; tentative D call: TRBD1 (5 bases). The CDR3 loop spans 13 amino acids. The germline V and J ends were trimmed by 3 bases and 2 bases, with 8 bases remaining between them. CDR1 and CDR2 from the germline V gene are SGDLS and YYNGEE. In nucleotides, the CDR3 is TGTGCCAGCAGCGGGGGGTGGAACTATGGCTACACCTTC. Residues: CASSGGWNYGYTF.

This sequence joins TRBV5-1 and TRBJ2-1; TRBD1 might be the D (6 bases). Germline V gene lookup returns CDR1 SGHRS and CDR2 YFSETQ. The CDR3 is 13 residues long. V dropped 4 bases and J dropped 3 bases, with 8 bases sitting between them. The CDR3 bases are TGCGCCAGCAGCCGGGACATCTACAATGAGCAGTTCTTC. Translation: CASSRDIYNEQFF.

This chain links TRBV20-1 with TRBJ1-1; D gene uncertain. Trimming stripped 3 bases from V and 3 bases from J, with 2 bases between. The germline gives CDR1 DFQATT, CDR2 SNEGSKA (reference sequence). The CDR3 loop spans 10 amino acids. As DNA, the CDR3 is TGCAGTGCTAGTTACACTGAAGCTTTCTTT. Residues: CSASYTEAFF.

A few counts support this clonotype. The chain combines TRBV4-3 with TRBJ2-5; D may be TRBD1 (6 bases). The ends were cut back, 1 base at V and 5 bases at J, with 17 bases in the middle. Per germline, CDR1 LGHNA and CDR2 YSLEER. The CDR3 contains 16 residues. CDR3 DNA sequence: TGCGCCAGCAGCCAAGTTGTGGGACACGCGGTGGAGACCCAGTACTTC. Translation gives CASSQVVGHAVETQYF.

The chain carries TRBV18 and TRBJ2-7; a weak D match, TRBD2 (6 bases). Germline CDR1 KGHSH, CDR2 LQKENI. Trimming removed 8 bases at V and 3 bases at J, with 14 bases between. The CDR3 length is 13 residues. The chain's CDR3 is CASRTDYDYEQYF. The CDR3 DNA follows: TGTGCCAGCCGTACGGACTATGACTACGAGCAGTACTTC.

This clonotype was detected a few times. The J gene is TRBJ2-5, the V gene TRBV19; D unclear. Germline CDR1 reads LNHDA; CDR2 reads SQIVND (reference sequence). V lost 5 bases to trimming and J lost 1 base, with 11 bases between them. The CDR3 contains 14 residues. The CDR3 bases are TGTGCCAGTAGTCCCCGTTCAGTCCAAGAGACCCAGTACTTC. Protein product: CASSPRSVQETQYF.

Here the CDR3 reads CSARDRLTGTHEQYF. The CDR3 DNA reads TGCAGTGCTAGAGACCGATTGACAGGGACCCACGAGCAGTACTTC. The chain joins TRBV20-1 to TRBJ2-7, with 7 bases identical to TRBD1. Unmatched junction bases numbered 10, after V lost 0 bases and J lost 5 bases. From germline, CDR1 is DFQATT and CDR2 SNEGSKA (reference sequence). CDR3 size: 15 residues.

The rearrangement uses TRBV11-1 and TRBJ2-7; unclear D gene. V lost 5 bases and J 3 bases, leaving 17 bases between the germline ends. The CDR3 covers 15 residues. Germline loops: CDR1 SGHAT, CDR2 FQDESV (reference sequence). The CDR3 DNA sequence: TGTGCCAGCAGCCCCAGCCTTGGCAGCAACTACGAGCAGTACTTC. This gives the protein CASSPSLGSNYEQYF.

The CDR3 sequence is CATSGQGWEKLFF. In nucleotides, the CDR3 is TGTGCCACGTCGGGACAGGGGTGGGAAAAACTGTTTTTT. This sequence joins TRBV28 and TRBJ1-4; TRBD1 matches 10 bases. Trimming took 10 bases from V and 8 from J; bases not matched to a gene: 7. This CDR3 comprises 13 residues. The germline V gene encodes CDR1 MDHEN and CDR2 SYDVKM.

The rearrangement uses TRBV7-6 and TRBJ2-1; possible D gene TRBD2, 6 bases. Germline lookup yields CDR1 SGHVS and CDR2 FNYEAQ. Trimming took off 3 bases at V and 5 bases at J, with 11 bases between the two ends. CDR3 length: 14 residues. The CDR3 nucleotides read TGTGCCAGCAGCTTGGGCGGGATGAACAATGAGCAGTTCTTC. This gives the protein CASSLGGMNNEQFF.

The DNA for the CDR3 is TGTGCCAGCAGTGCCCGGGACTTCTCCTACGAGCAGTACTTC. It codes for CASSARDFSYEQYF. The chain employs TRBV6-1 and TRBJ2-7, with D tentatively TRBD2 (6 bases). V was pared by 4 bases and J by 0 bases, with 10 bases between. Germline V gene sequence: CDR1 MNHNS, CDR2 SASEGT. This CDR3 has 14 amino acids.

This clonotype has a handful of counts. The chain joins TRBV6-1 to TRBJ1-5, with TRBD1 as a possible D gene (5 bases). Trimming left V 3 bases short and J 9 bases short, with 6 bases between. There are 11 residues in the CDR3. Germline CDR1 reads MNHNS; CDR2 reads SASEGT. The CDR3 sequence: CASSDGGPQHF. The CDR3 DNA reads TGTGCCAGCAGTGACGGGGGGCCCCAGCATTTT.

This clonotype has a handful of counts. The CDR3 sequence is CASSFGRGRQPQHF. The DNA for the CDR3 is TGTGCCAGCAGTTTCGGCAGGGGTAGGCAGCCCCAGCATTTT. The gene calls are TRBV12-3 or TRBV12-4 and TRBJ1-5, with TRBD1 as a possible D gene (6 bases). Deletions cut 3 bases from V and 7 bases from J, with 13 bases between. This CDR3 is built from 14 residues.

CDR3 amino acids: CASKRRGSQETQYF. The CDR3, as DNA: TGTGCCAGCAAGAGGAGGGGCAGCCAAGAGACCCAGTACTTC. The gene calls are TRBV6-6 and TRBJ2-5; D possibly corresponds to TRBD2 (6 bases). CDR3 length equals 14 residues. Germline CDR1 reads MNHNY; CDR2 reads SVGAGI (reference sequence). V dropped 7 bases and J dropped 1 base, with 13 bases sitting between them.

There are a few counts of this clonotype. The chain couples TRBV19 to TRBJ1-1; D is unclear. Germline CDR1 and CDR2: LNHDA and SQIVND (reference sequence). This CDR3 spans 13 amino acids. V was shortened by 5 bases and J by 1 base, with 8 bases between the two germline ends. In DNA form, the CDR3 reads TGTGCCAGTAGTTGGCGGGGGAACACTGAAGCTTTCTTT. Translation: CASSWRGNTEAFF.

J is TRBJ2-1 and V is TRBV12-3 or TRBV12-4; D unresolved. The germline V and J ends were trimmed by 5 bases and 1 base, with 12 bases remaining between them. This CDR3 contains 15 residues. CDR3 nucleotides: TGTGCCAGCAGTCCGATGGAATATTCCTACAATGAGCAGTTCTTC. It translates to CASSPMEYSYNEQFF.

This clonotype was seen more than once but under ten times. This chain uses TRBV20-1 with TRBJ2-5, with 13 bases aligning to TRBD2. V lost 1 base, J lost 5 bases, and 4 bases stayed unmatched. Germline assignment: CDR1 DFQATT and CDR2 SNEGSKA (reference sequence). This CDR3 spans 15 amino acids. DNA of the CDR3: TGCAGTGCTAGAGGGACTAGCGGGAGTCGGGAGACCCAGTACTTC. Protein: CSARGTSGSRETQYF.

The chain links TRBV28 to TRBJ2-4; D not certain. The CDR3 contains 17 residues. Germline CDR1 is MDHEN and CDR2 is SYDVKM. The V end lost 3 bases, the J end lost 2 bases, and 17 bases lay between the germline ends. The CDR3: CASSLALLADPKNIQYF. CDR3 in DNA: TGTGCCAGCAGTTTGGCACTCCTGGCTGATCCCAAAAACATTCAGTACTTC.

The chain links TRBV20-1 to TRBJ2-5, with 7 bases lining up with TRBD2. The CDR3 has 12 residues. In germline, CDR1 is DFQATT, CDR2 SNEGSKA (reference sequence). CDR3 protein: CSDPGGEETQYF. DNA for the CDR3: TGCAGCGACCCTGGGGGGGAAGAGACCCAGTACTTC.

The genes are TRBV11-2 and TRBJ2-5, with 8 bases identical to TRBD2. The V gene's germline CDR1 is SGHAT and CDR2 FQNNGV. The CDR3 sequence is 17 residues long. V shed 3 bases, J shed 2 bases, and the junction held 11 bases outside the gene matches. CDR3 nucleotides: TGTGCCAGCAGCTTGTTCAGGAGCGGGGGCGTGCAAGAGACCCAGTACTTC. This encodes CASSLFRSGGVQETQYF.